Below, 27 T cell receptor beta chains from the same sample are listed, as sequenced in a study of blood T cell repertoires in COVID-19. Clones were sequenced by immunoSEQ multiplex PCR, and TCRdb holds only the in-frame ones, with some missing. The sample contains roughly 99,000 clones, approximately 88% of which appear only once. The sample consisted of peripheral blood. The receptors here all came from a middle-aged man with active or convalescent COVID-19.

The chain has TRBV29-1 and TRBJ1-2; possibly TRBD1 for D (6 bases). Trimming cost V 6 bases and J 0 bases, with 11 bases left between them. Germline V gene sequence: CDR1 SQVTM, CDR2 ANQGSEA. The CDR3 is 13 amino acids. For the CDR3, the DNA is TGCAGCGTCCGCAGGGGAACTAACTATGGCTACACCTTC. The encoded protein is CSVRRGTNYGYTF.

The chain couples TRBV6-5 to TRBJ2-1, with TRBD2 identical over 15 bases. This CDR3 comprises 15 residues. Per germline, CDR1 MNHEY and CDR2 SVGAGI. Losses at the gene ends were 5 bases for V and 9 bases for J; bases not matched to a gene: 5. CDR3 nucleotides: TGTGCCAGCAGTCCCGGACTAGCGGGAGGGGGTGAGCAGTTCTTC. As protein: CASSPGLAGGGEQFF.

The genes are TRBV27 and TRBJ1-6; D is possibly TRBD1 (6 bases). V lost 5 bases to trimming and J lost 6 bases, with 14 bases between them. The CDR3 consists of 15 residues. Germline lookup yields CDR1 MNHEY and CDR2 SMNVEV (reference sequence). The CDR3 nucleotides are TGTGCCAGCAGTAAGACGGGACACGGTAATTCACCCCTCCACTTT. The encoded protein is CASSKTGHGNSPLHF.

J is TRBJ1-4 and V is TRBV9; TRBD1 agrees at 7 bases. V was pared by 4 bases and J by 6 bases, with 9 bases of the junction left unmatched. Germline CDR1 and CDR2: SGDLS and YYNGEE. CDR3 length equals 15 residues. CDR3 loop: CASSPRQGLDEKLFF. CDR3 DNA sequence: TGTGCCAGCAGCCCCAGACAGGGTTTGGATGAAAAACTGTTTTTT.

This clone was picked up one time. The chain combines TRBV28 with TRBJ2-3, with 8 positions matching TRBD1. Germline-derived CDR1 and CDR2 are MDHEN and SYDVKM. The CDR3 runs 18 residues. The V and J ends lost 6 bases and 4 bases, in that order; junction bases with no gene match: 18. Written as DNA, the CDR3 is TGTGCCAGCAGCGCATCCAGGGGGCTGGGTGAGTTTGCAGATACGCAGTATTTT. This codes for CASSASRGLGEFADTQYF.

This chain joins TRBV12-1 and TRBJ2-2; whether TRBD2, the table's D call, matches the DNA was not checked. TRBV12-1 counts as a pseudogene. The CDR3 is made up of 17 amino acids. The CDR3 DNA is TGTGCCAGCAGCCTAGTACCTAGCGGGAGGAGGGCCGGGGAGCTGTTTTTT. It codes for CASSLVPSGRRAGELFF.

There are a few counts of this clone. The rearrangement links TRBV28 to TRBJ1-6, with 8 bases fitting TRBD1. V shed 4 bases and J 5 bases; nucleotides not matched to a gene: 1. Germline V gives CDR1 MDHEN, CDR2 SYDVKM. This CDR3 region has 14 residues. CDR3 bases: TGTGCCAGCAGTTGGACAGGGAATAATTCACCCCTCCACTTT. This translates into CASSWTGNNSPLHF.

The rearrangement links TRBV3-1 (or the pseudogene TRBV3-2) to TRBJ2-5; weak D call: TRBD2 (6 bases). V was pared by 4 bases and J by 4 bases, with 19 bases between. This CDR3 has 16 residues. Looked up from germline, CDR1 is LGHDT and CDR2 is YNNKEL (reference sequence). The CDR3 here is CASSPLAEGPGETQYF. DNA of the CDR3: TGTGCCAGCAGCCCCCTGGCGGAGGGCCCAGGAGAGACCCAGTACTTC.

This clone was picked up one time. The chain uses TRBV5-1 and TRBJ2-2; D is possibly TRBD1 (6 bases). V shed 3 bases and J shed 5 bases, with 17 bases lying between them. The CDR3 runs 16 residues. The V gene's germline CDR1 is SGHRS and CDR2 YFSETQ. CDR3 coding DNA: TGCGCCAGCAGCTCTGATTGGGGGCAGGTAACCGGGGAGCTGTTTTTT. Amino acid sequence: CASSSDWGQVTGELFF.

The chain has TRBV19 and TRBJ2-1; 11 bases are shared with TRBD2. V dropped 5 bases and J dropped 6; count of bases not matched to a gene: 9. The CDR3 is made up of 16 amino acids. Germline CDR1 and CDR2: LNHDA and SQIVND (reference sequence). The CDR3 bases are TGTGCCAGTAGTGAAGGGACTAGCGGCAAGGGCAATGAGCAGTTCTTC. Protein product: CASSEGTSGKGNEQFF.

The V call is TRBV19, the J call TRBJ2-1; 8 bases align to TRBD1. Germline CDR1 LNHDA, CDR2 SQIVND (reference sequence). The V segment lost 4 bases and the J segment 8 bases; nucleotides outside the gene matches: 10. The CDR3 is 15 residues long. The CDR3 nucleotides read TGTGCCAGTAGTAGCCGCCGGGACAGGTTGGATGAGCAGTTCTTC. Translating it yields CASSSRRDRLDEQFF.

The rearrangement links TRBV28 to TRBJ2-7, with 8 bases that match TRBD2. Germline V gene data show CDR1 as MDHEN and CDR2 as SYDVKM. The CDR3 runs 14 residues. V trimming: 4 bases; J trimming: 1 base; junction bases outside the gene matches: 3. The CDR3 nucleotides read TGTGCCAGCAGTTCCCCTAGCGGGTCCTACGAGCAGTACTTC. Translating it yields CASSSPSGSYEQYF.

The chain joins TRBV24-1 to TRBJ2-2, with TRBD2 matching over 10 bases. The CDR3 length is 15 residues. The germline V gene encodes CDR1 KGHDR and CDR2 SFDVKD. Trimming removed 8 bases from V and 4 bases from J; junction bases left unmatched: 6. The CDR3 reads CATMLSSGGTGELFF. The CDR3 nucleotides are TGTGCCACCATGTTGTCTAGCGGGGGCACCGGGGAGCTGTTTTTT.

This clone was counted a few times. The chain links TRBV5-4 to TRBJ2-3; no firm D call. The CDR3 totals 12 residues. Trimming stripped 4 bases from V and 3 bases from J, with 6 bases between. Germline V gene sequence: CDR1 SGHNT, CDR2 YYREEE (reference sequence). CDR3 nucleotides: TGTGCCAGCAGCAAAGAGACAGATACGCAGTATTTT. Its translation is CASSKETDTQYF.

CDR3 nucleotide sequence: TGTGCCAGCAGCTCTCGACTAGCGGCAGATACGCAGTATTTT. Its protein product is CASSSRLAADTQYF. V is TRBV7-2 and J is TRBJ2-3; 9 bases are shared with TRBD2. The CDR3 has 14 residues. CDR1 is SGHTA, CDR2 FQGNSA, per germline. V shed 4 bases, J shed 4 bases, and the junction held 3 bases outside the gene matches.

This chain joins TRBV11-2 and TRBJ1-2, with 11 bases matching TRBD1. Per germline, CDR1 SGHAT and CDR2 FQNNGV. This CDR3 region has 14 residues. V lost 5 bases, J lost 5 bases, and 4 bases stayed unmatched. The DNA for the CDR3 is TGTGCCAGCAGCCCTGGGACAGGGGGATATGGCTACACCTTC. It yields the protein CASSPGTGGYGYTF.

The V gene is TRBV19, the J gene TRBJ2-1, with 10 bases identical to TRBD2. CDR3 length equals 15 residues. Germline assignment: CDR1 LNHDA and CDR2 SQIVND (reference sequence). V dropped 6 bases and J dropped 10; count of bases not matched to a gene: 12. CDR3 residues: CASREAGGTPYEQFF. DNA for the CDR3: TGTGCCAGTAGGGAAGCGGGGGGGACGCCCTACGAGCAGTTCTTC.

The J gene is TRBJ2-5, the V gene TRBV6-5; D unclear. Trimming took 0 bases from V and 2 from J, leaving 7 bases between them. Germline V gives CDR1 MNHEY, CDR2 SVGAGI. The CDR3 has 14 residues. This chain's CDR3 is CASSYSSLQETQYF. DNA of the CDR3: TGTGCCAGCAGTTACTCGAGCCTACAAGAGACCCAGTACTTC.

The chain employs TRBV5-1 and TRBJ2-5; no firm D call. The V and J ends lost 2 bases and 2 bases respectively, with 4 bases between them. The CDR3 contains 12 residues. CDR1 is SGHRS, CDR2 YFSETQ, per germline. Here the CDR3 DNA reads TGCGCCAGCAGCTTCCTTCAAGAGACCCAGTACTTC. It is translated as CASSFLQETQYF.

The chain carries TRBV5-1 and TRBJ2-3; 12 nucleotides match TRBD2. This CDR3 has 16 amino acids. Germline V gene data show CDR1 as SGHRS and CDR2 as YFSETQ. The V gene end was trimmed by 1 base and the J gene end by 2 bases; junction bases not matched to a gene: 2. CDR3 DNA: TGCGCCAGCAGCTTGAGACTAGCGGGGGACACAGATACGCAGTATTTT. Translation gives CASSLRLAGDTDTQYF. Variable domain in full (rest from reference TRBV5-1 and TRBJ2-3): KAGVTQTPRYLIKTRGQQVTLSCSPISGHRSVSWYQQTPGQGLQFLFEYFSETQRNKGNFPGRFSGRQFSNSRSEMNVSTLELGDSALYLCASSLRLAGDTDTQYFGPGTRLTVL.

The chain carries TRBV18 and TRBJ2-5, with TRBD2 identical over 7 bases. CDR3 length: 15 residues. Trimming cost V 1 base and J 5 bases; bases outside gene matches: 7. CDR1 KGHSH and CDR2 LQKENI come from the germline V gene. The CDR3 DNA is TGTGCCAGCTCACCACGAGGGAGGGCCGGGGAGACCCAGTACTTC. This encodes CASSPRGRAGETQYF.

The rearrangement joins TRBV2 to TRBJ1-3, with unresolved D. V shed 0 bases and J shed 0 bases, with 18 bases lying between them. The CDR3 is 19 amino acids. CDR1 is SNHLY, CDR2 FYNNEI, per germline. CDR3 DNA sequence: TGTGCCAGCAGTGAAGCTCATTCACGTCAGGCGCGCTCTGGAAACACCATATATTTT. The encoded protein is CASSEAHSRQARSGNTIYF.

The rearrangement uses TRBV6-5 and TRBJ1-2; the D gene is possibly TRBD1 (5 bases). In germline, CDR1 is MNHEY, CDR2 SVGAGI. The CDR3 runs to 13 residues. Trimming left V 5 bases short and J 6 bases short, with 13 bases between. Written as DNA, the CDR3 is TGTGCCAGCAGTCGACGTGGGGCCCATGGCTACACCTTC. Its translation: CASSRRGAHGYTF.

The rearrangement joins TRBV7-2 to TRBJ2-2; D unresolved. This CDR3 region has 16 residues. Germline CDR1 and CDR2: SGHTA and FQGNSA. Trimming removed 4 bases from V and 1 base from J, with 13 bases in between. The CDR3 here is CASSSPVLRNTGELFF. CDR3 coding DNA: TGTGCCAGCAGCTCCCCGGTCCTACGGAACACCGGGGAGCTGTTTTTT.

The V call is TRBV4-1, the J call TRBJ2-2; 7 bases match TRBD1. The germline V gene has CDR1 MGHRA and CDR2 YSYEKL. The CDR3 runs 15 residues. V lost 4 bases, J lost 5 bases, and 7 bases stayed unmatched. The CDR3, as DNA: TGCGCCAGCAGCCTCGACAGGGAGCGGACCGGGGAGCTGTTTTTT. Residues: CASSLDRERTGELFF.

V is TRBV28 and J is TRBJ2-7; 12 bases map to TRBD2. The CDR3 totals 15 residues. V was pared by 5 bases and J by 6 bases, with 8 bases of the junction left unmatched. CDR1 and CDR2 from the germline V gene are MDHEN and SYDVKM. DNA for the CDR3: TGTGCCAGCAGTACTGCTAGCGGGAGGGCTTCCGAGCAGTACTTC. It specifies CASSTASGRASEQYF.

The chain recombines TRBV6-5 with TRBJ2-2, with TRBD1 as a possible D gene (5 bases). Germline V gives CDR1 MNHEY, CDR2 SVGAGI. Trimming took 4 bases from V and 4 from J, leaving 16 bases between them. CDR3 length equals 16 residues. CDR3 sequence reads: CASSSATSGFTGELFF. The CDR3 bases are TGTGCCAGCAGTTCCGCCACGTCAGGGTTCACCGGGGAGCTGTTTTTT.